This section outlines one T cell receptor beta chain sequence together with its context. The CDR3 extends over 14 amino acids. The ends were cut back, 2 bases at V and 8 bases at J, with 15 bases in the middle. From germline, CDR1 is MNHNS and CDR2 SASEGT. This sample stems from a study of cytomegalovirus exposure and HLA in healthy donors. About the study: In an earlier analysis, approximately 120 million unique TCR beta sequences were found from some 200 million T cells.

PCR amplification relied on 60 Vbeta primers (plus 13 Jbeta primers). The table came from immunoSEQ multiplex PCR; TCRdb's copy has only in-frame clones and leaves some out. The sample comprises roughly 130,000 clones, roughly two thirds of which are singletons, and roughly 1.8% rests with the top ten. The sample comprised PBMCs. The chain recombines TRBV6-1 with TRBJ1-2; possibly TRBD1 for D (6 bases). This clonotype originated in a male donor in good health and CMV-seronegative. In DNA, the CDR3 is TGTGCCAGCAGTGAAATGATCCAGGGGTTCGGCTACACCTTC. Translated, it gives CASSEMIQGFGYTF.